This TCR beta chain was obtained from a study of blood T cell repertoires in COVID-19. Study overall: Sample material is recorded as cDNA or gDNA derived from T cells, B-cell-depleted T cells, or PBMCs.

Data came from immunoSEQ multiplex PCR; TCRdb stores just in-frame clones and leaves some out. The sample yields over 200,000 clones, approximately 88% seen once. V lost 7 bases and J 1 base, leaving 16 bases between the germline ends. The length of the CDR3 is 15 residues. Germline CDR1 LNHDA, CDR2 SQIVND (reference sequence). The chain employs TRBV19 and TRBJ1-1, with D unresolved. The clonotype was recovered from a middle-aged woman with acute COVID-19. The specimen was PBMCs or T cells enriched from blood (not recorded which). The CDR3 DNA is TGTGCCAGTACCCTCCGCTGGAGGGAGAACACTGAAGCTTTCTTT. This gives the protein CASTLRWRENTEAFF.